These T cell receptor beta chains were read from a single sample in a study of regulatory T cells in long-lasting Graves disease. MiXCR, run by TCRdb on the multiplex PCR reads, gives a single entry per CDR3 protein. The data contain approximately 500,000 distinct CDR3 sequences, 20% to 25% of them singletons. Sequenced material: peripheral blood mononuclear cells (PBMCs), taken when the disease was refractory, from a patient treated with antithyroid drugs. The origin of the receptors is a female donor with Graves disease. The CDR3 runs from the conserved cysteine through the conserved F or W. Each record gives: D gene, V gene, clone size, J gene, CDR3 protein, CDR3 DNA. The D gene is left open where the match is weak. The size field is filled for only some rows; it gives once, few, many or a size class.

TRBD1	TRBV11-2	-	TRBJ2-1	CASTLMPGTGDNEQFF	TGTGCCAGCACATTAATGCCCGGGACAGGGGACAATGAGCAGTTCTTC
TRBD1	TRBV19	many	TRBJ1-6	CASSTRQGGSPLHF	TGTGCCAGTAGTACCAGACAGGGAGGTTCACCCCTCCACTTT
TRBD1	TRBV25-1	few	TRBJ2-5	CASSDGTGAAETQYF	TGTGCCAGCAGTGACGGGACAGGGGCTGCAGAGACCCAGTACTTC
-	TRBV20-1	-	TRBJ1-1	CSAFRGTEAFF	TGCAGTGCTTTCCGGGGGACTGAAGCTTTCTTT
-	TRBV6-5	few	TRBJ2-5	CASSYAGSQETQYF	TGTGCCAGCAGTTATGCGGGGTCCCAAGAGACCCAGTACTTC
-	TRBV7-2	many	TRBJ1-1	CASSPLDSWGNTEAFF	TGTGCCAGCAGCCCTCTGGACAGCTGGGGGAACACTGAAGCTTTCTTT
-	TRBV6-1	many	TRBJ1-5	CASSADTSNQPQHF	TGTGCCAGCAGTGCTGACACTAGCAATCAGCCCCAGCATTTT
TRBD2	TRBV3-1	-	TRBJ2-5	CASSQDGLAGGWQETQYF	TGTGCCAGCAGCCAAGATGGACTAGCGGGAGGGTGGCAAGAGACCCAGTACTTC
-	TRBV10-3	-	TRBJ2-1	CAISERRGDWAYNEQFF	TGTGCCATCAGTGAGAGGAGGGGGGATTGGGCCTACAATGAGCAGTTCTTC
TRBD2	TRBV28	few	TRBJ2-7	CASSRPVAGGFYEQYF	TGTGCCAGCAGTCGCCCGGTAGCGGGAGGGTTCTACGAGCAGTACTTC
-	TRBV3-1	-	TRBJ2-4	CASSLRAIQYF	TGTGCCAGCAGCCTGAGGGCCATTCAATACTTC
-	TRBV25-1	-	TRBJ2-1	CASSDNNEQFF	TGTGCCAGCAGTGATAACAATGAGCAGTTCTTC
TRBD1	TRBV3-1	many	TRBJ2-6	CASSQVDRAGANVLTF	TGTGCCAGCAGCCAAGTGGACAGGGCTGGGGCCAACGTCCTGACTTTC
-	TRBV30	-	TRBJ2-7	CACGSSYEQYF	TGTGCCTGTGGGTCCTCCTACGAGCAGTACTTC
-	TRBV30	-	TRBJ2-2	CACQGTGSNTGGLFF	TGTGCCTGTCAGGGAACAGGGTCGAACACCGGGGGGCTGTTTTTT
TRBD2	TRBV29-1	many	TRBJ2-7	CSVTSGGLYEQYF	TGCAGCGTTACTAGCGGGGGGTTATACGAGCAGTACTTC
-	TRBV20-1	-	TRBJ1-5	CSAKGGDNQPQHF	TGCAGTGCTAAGGGGGGTGATAATCAGCCCCAGCATTTT
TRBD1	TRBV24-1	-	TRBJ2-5	CATRGQGLSETQYF	TGTGCCACCAGGGGACAGGGGTTGTCGGAGACCCAGTACTTC
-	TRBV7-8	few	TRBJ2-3	CASSPEGEYTDTQYF	TGTGCCAGCAGTCCCGAGGGGGAGTACACAGATACGCAGTATTTT
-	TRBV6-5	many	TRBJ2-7	CASSFDRLRRVF	TGTGCCAGCAGTTTCGATCGACTTCGACGGGTATTC
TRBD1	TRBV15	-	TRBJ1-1	CATSTGQGENTEAFF	TGTGCCACCAGCACCGGACAGGGGGAGAACACTGAAGCTTTCTTT
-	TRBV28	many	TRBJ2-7	CASSSRGHISQYF	TGTGCCAGCAGTTCCCGGGGTCACATTTCACAGTACTTC